This TCR beta chain was captured by sequencing in a study of T cell repertoires in cytomegalovirus infection. Study-level background: It was the public TCR beta signatures that indicated both CMV infection and matching HLA type.

TCRdb analysed the reads with MiXCR anew, one entry per CDR3 protein. Among about 460,000 distinct CDR3 sequences listed, around 11% were seen once. General study findings and limits: HLA-C-restricted CMV-specific TCR beta clonotypes prevailed in the ex vivo response. The study identified carriers of CMV plus the relevant HLA from cumulative public TCR beta family frequency.

Trimming stripped 7 bases from V and 1 base from J, with 16 bases between. Looked up from germline, CDR1 is SEHNR and CDR2 is FQNEAQ (reference sequence). CDR3 length: 15 amino acids. This clonotype was recorded at least ten times. Antigen specificity is unknown. Source material: PBMCs. The receptor was isolated from a human donor in good health (CMV status not recorded). Some clones in this sample may be carry-over from other donors' samples. V and J are TRBV7-9 and TRBJ2-5; D ambiguous. The CDR3 reads CASTPRLESQETQYF. The DNA of the CDR3 is TGTGCCAGCACCCCGAGGTTGGAGAGCCAAGAGACCCAGTACTTC.